The rows below give T cell receptor beta chains drawn from one sample of a study of immune evolution from preneoplasia to lung adenocarcinoma. Assay: immunoSEQ multiplex PCR; the TCRdb copy retains only in-frame clones and omits some. In the table there are over 30,000 clones, 74% of which are singletons. Sample: FFPE invasive lung adenocarcinoma tissue. The source is a person aged 60 to 70 with lung adenocarcinoma. The CDR3 runs from the conserved cysteine through the conserved F or W. The D gene is left open where the match is weak. Clone size is stated in some rows and not others, as once, few, many or a class when expanded.

V gene: TRBV6-5
D gene: TRBD2
CDR3 length: 13
clone size: NA
J gene: TRBJ2-2
CDR3 DNA: TGTGCCAGCCGTACTAGCGACACCGGGGAGCTGTTTTTT
CDR3 protein: CASRTSDTGELFF

V gene: TRBV28
D gene: TRBD2
CDR3 length: 15
clone size: NA
J gene: TRBJ2-3
CDR3 DNA: TGTGCCAGCAGGCAAGGCGGGAGTTTCTCAGACACGCAGTATTTT
CDR3 protein: CASRQGGSFSDTQYF

V gene: TRBV19
D gene: TRBD1
CDR3 length: 14
clone size: once
J gene: TRBJ2-7
CDR3 DNA: TGTGCCAGTAGTCGGGACAGGGGGTTTGGCGAGCAGTACTTC
CDR3 protein: CASSRDRGFGEQYF

V gene: TRBV5-1
D gene: TRBD1
CDR3 length: 14
clone size: NA
J gene: TRBJ1-2
CDR3 DNA: TGCGCCAGCAGCCTGACAGGGGAAAACTATGGCTACACCTTC
CDR3 protein: CASSLTGENYGYTF

V gene: TRBV29-1
D gene: NA
CDR3 length: 13
clone size: NA
J gene: TRBJ1-2
CDR3 DNA: TGCAGCGTTAATACACAGGGAGCCTATGGCTACACCTTC
CDR3 protein: CSVNTQGAYGYTF

V gene: TRBV15
D gene: TRBD1
CDR3 length: 13
clone size: NA
J gene: TRBJ1-2
CDR3 DNA: TGTGCCACCAGCAGGGACAGGGGGTATGGCTACACCTTC
CDR3 protein: CATSRDRGYGYTF

V gene: TRBV5-1
D gene: NA
CDR3 length: 14
clone size: NA
J gene: TRBJ2-1
CDR3 DNA: TGCGCCAGCCGCCAGACACTAGCTCTCTATGAGCAGTTCTTC
CDR3 protein: CASRQTLALYEQFF

V gene: TRBV21-1
D gene: NA
CDR3 length: 15
clone size: NA
J gene: TRBJ2-4
CDR3 DNA: TGTGCCAGCAGCAAAGAGGGACCAGGTGGAAACATTCAGTACTTC
CDR3 protein: CASSKEGPGGNIQYF

V gene: TRBV7-9
D gene: TRBD2
CDR3 length: 14
clone size: few
J gene: TRBJ2-3
CDR3 DNA: TGTGCCAGCAGCTCTACTAGCGGAGTGGATACGCAGTATTTT
CDR3 protein: CASSSTSGVDTQYF

V gene: TRBV7-2
D gene: NA
CDR3 length: 13
clone size: NA
J gene: TRBJ2-3
CDR3 DNA: TGTGCCAGCAGCCCACCTGGGGGGGACATGAAGTATTTT
CDR3 protein: CASSPPGGDMKYF

V gene: TRBV2
D gene: NA
CDR3 length: 14
clone size: few
J gene: TRBJ2-2
CDR3 DNA: TGTGCCAGCGAGGCAGGGGAGAACACCGGGGAGCTGTTTTTT
CDR3 protein: CASEAGENTGELFF

V gene: TRBV5-3
D gene: TRBD2
CDR3 length: 16
clone size: NA
J gene: TRBJ2-1
CDR3 DNA: TGTGCCAGAAGCTTGGGCCGCGGGAGGAGTGACAATGAGCAGTTCTTC
CDR3 protein: CARSLGRGRSDNEQFF

V gene: TRBV5-1
D gene: TRBD2
CDR3 length: 13
clone size: few
J gene: TRBJ2-1
CDR3 DNA: TGCGCCAGCAGCTTGGGACTAGCGAATGAGCAGTTCTTC
CDR3 protein: CASSLGLANEQFF

V gene: TRBV18
D gene: TRBD1
CDR3 length: 16
clone size: NA
J gene: TRBJ1-4
CDR3 DNA: TGTGCCAGCTCATCTAACGGACAGGGCGGCGGTGAAAAACTGTTTTTT
CDR3 protein: CASSSNGQGGGEKLFF

V gene: TRBV5-1
D gene: TRBD2
CDR3 length: 13
clone size: NA
J gene: TRBJ2-5
CDR3 DNA: TGCGCCAGCGGCGGGAGGGCCGGAGAGACCCAGTACTTC
CDR3 protein: CASGGRAGETQYF

V gene: TRBV28
D gene: NA
CDR3 length: 16
clone size: NA
J gene: TRBJ2-7
CDR3 DNA: TGTGCCACCCTGGGGGTAGCGGAGCTTAGCTCCTACGAGCAGTACTTC
CDR3 protein: CATLGVAELSSYEQYF

V gene: TRBV7-2
D gene: TRBD1
CDR3 length: 14
clone size: NA
J gene: TRBJ2-5
CDR3 DNA: TGTGCCAGCAGCCGGGACAGGGGGGGAGAGACCCAGTACTTC
CDR3 protein: CASSRDRGGETQYF

V gene: TRBV5-1
D gene: NA
CDR3 length: 14
clone size: NA
J gene: TRBJ1-2
CDR3 DNA: TGCGCCAGCAGCTCAGCTACAGGGAGCTATGGCTACACCTTC
CDR3 protein: CASSSATGSYGYTF

V gene: TRBV13
D gene: TRBD2
CDR3 length: 16
clone size: few
J gene: TRBJ2-2
CDR3 DNA: TGTGCCAGCAGCGGCCGAGGAGGGAGGGCCATCGGGGAGCTGTTTTTT
CDR3 protein: CASSGRGGRAIGELFF

V gene: TRBV28
D gene: NA
CDR3 length: 15
clone size: NA
J gene: TRBJ1-5
CDR3 DNA: TGTGCTTCGGATTTCATTTGGGGGTCGGGTCAGCCCCAGCATTTT
CDR3 protein: CASDFIWGSGQPQHF

V gene: TRBV7-9
D gene: TRBD2
CDR3 length: 16
clone size: once
J gene: TRBJ2-1
CDR3 DNA: TGTGCCAGCAGCTCCGGGACTAGCGGGGCTTACAATGAGCAGTTCTTC
CDR3 protein: CASSSGTSGAYNEQFF

V gene: TRBV28
D gene: NA
CDR3 length: 12
clone size: NA
J gene: TRBJ2-7
CDR3 DNA: TGTGCCAGCAGTTTACGGGGCTACGAGCAGTACTTC
CDR3 protein: CASSLRGYEQYF

V gene: TRBV7-8
D gene: NA
CDR3 length: 13
clone size: NA
J gene: TRBJ1-2
CDR3 DNA: TGTGCCAGCAGCTTCCGGGGGGGCCTGGGCTACACCTTC
CDR3 protein: CASSFRGGLGYTF

V gene: TRBV27
D gene: NA
CDR3 length: 15
clone size: NA
J gene: TRBJ2-2
CDR3 DNA: TGTGCCAGCAGTTTATCGGCTGCGAGCACCGGGGAGCTGTTTTTT
CDR3 protein: CASSLSAASTGELFF

V gene: TRBV9
D gene: TRBD1
CDR3 length: 15
clone size: NA
J gene: TRBJ1-4
CDR3 DNA: TGTGCCAGCAGCTCATGGACAGGGTTTAATGAAAAACTGTTTTTT
CDR3 protein: CASSSWTGFNEKLFF

V gene: TRBV29-1
D gene: TRBD1
CDR3 length: 15
clone size: NA
J gene: TRBJ1-1
CDR3 DNA: TGCAGCGTGCCACCCCCGACAGGGTCAGGCGCTGAAGCTTTCTTT
CDR3 protein: CSVPPPTGSGAEAFF

V gene: TRBV30
D gene: TRBD2
CDR3 length: 14
clone size: NA
J gene: TRBJ2-3
CDR3 DNA: TGTGCCTGGGGGGCTAGCGGGACCACAGATACGCAGTATTTT
CDR3 protein: CAWGASGTTDTQYF

V gene: TRBV29-1
D gene: TRBD1
CDR3 length: 13
clone size: once
J gene: TRBJ1-2
CDR3 DNA: TGCAGCGTTGATTTAGGGGGCGACTATGGCTACACCTTC
CDR3 protein: CSVDLGGDYGYTF

V gene: TRBV28
D gene: TRBD1
CDR3 length: 14
clone size: NA
J gene: TRBJ1-3
CDR3 DNA: TGTGCCAGCACCCGGACAGGGTCATGGAACACCATATATTTT
CDR3 protein: CASTRTGSWNTIYF

V gene: TRBV5-1
D gene: NA
CDR3 length: 16
clone size: NA
J gene: TRBJ2-3
CDR3 DNA: TGCGCCAGCAGCTTGGCCGGGACGAGAGGCACAGATACGCAGTATTTT
CDR3 protein: CASSLAGTRGTDTQYF

V gene: TRBV5-1
D gene: NA
CDR3 length: 17
clone size: NA
J gene: TRBJ1-3
CDR3 DNA: TGCGCCAGCAGCTTGACTATGGGCACTGCCTCTGGAAACACCATATATTTT
CDR3 protein: CASSLTMGTASGNTIYF

V gene: TRBV5-1
D gene: TRBD2
CDR3 length: 17
clone size: NA
J gene: TRBJ2-2
CDR3 DNA: TGCGCCAGCAGCTTGGGAGGACTAGCGGGAACAACCGGGGAGCTGTTTTTT
CDR3 protein: CASSLGGLAGTTGELFF

V gene: TRBV11-1
D gene: NA
CDR3 length: 16
clone size: NA
J gene: TRBJ2-2
CDR3 DNA: TGTGCCAGCAGCTCCTGGGGGACACAGAACACCGGGGAGCTGTTTTTT
CDR3 protein: CASSSWGTQNTGELFF

V gene: TRBV5-1
D gene: NA
CDR3 length: 16
clone size: NA
J gene: TRBJ2-5
CDR3 DNA: TGCGCCAGCAGCTTGGGTATGGCGCCGTACCAAGAGACCCAGTACTTC
CDR3 protein: CASSLGMAPYQETQYF

V gene: TRBV4-1
D gene: NA
CDR3 length: 15
clone size: NA
J gene: TRBJ1-4
CDR3 DNA: TGCGCCAGCAGCCAAGTTCAGGGGAGTAATGAAAAACTGTTTTTT
CDR3 protein: CASSQVQGSNEKLFF

V gene: TRBV28
D gene: NA
CDR3 length: 15
clone size: NA
J gene: TRBJ1-4
CDR3 DNA: TGTGCCAGCAGTTTATGGGGGGAGGCAGGGGAAAAACTGTTTTTT
CDR3 protein: CASSLWGEAGEKLFF

V gene: TRBV6-6
D gene: TRBD1
CDR3 length: 13
clone size: NA
J gene: TRBJ1-1
CDR3 DNA: TGTGCCAGCAGTCTAGGGACAGCGGGTGAAGCTTTCTTT
CDR3 protein: CASSLGTAGEAFF

V gene: TRBV5-1
D gene: NA
CDR3 length: 14
clone size: NA
J gene: TRBJ2-7
CDR3 DNA: TGCGCCAGCAGCTCCAGCGGGTTCAGGCTCGAGCAGTACTTC
CDR3 protein: CASSSSGFRLEQYF

V gene: TRBV7-9
D gene: NA
CDR3 length: 16
clone size: NA
J gene: TRBJ2-1
CDR3 DNA: TGTGCCAGCAGCCTGTACGGCGGCAGCTCCTACAATGAGCAGTTCTTC
CDR3 protein: CASSLYGGSSYNEQFF